A single sample is the source of the 8 T cell receptor beta chains below, sequenced in a study of cytomegalovirus exposure and HLA in healthy donors. It was with 60 Vbeta and 13 Jbeta primers that the PCR ran. Some clones are missing from TCRdb's copy, which holds only in-frame ones; the method was immunoSEQ multiplex PCR. The sample includes 110,000 or so clones, 65% to 85% of them seen just once. What was sequenced was PBMCs. These receptors all stem from a young woman in good health and CMV-seronegative.

This chain uses TRBV5-4 with TRBJ1-2, with D unresolved. V dropped 5 bases and J dropped 8 bases, with 13 bases sitting between them. The CDR3 contains 12 residues. Germline V gives CDR1 SGHNT, CDR2 YYREEE (reference sequence). This CDR3 reads CASRSMARGYTF. CDR3 in DNA: TGTGCCAGCAGATCCATGGCGAGGGGCTACACCTTC.

The chain joins TRBV6-1 to TRBJ2-1; TRBD2 aligns across 11 bases. The trim removed 8 bases at V and 4 bases at J, leaving 7 bases unmatched. CDR3 length: 15 amino acids. The V gene's germline CDR1 is MNHNS and CDR2 SASEGT. CDR3 sequence: CASVLTSGEYNEQFF. In DNA form, the CDR3 reads TGTGCCAGCGTTTTGACTAGCGGGGAGTACAATGAGCAGTTCTTC.

The chain's CDR3 is CAASGGTGREPQHF. The CDR3 DNA sequence: TGTGCCGCTAGCGGTGGGACAGGAAGGGAGCCCCAGCATTTT. The rearrangement joins TRBV10-3 to TRBJ1-5; 8 positions match TRBD1. The junction had 14 bases not matched to a gene; V was cut back by 11 bases and J by 8 bases. CDR1 and CDR2 from the germline V gene are ENHRY and SYGVKD. The CDR3 is made up of 14 amino acids.

V gene TRBV5-4 combines with J gene TRBJ2-3, with a tentative D call TRBD1 (6 bases). Germline CDR1 and CDR2: SGHNT and YYREEE (reference sequence). The CDR3 spans 16 residues. The V end lost 3 bases, the J end lost 1 base, and 15 bases lay between the germline ends. CDR3 protein: CASSSTRGLGTDTQYF. The CDR3 bases are TGTGCCAGCAGCTCGACAAGGGGGTTGGGCACAGATACGCAGTATTTT.

The rearrangement uses TRBV7-2 and TRBJ2-1; 7 bases are a match to TRBD2. Per germline, CDR1 SGHTA and CDR2 FQGNSA. The CDR3 runs to 13 residues. The V and J ends lost 8 bases and 5 bases, in that order; junction bases with no gene match: 6. The CDR3 nucleotides are TGTGCCAGCGGGACTATCAAGAACAATGAGCAGTTCTTC. Its protein is CASGTIKNNEQFF.

The chain links TRBV7-2 to TRBJ2-7, with D possibly being TRBD2 (5 bases). The CDR3 is made up of 14 amino acids. Trimming cost V 2 bases and J 2 bases, with 10 bases left between them. CDR1 is SGHTA, CDR2 FQGNSA, per germline. DNA of the CDR3: TGTGCCAGCAGCTTAAGGGCTAGCCCCTACGAGCAGTACTTC. Its protein product is CASSLRASPYEQYF.

The genes are TRBV9 and TRBJ2-1, with 10 bases matching TRBD2. The CDR3 loop spans 16 amino acids. V gave up 0 bases and J gave up 7 bases; unmatched junction bases: 7. Looked up from germline, CDR1 is SGDLS and CDR2 is YYNGEE. The CDR3 bases are TGTGCCAGCAGCGTAGTTCCTAGCGGGAGTCTTAATGAGCAGTTCTTC. It yields the protein CASSVVPSGSLNEQFF. Full variable domain (missing parts from reference TRBV9 and TRBJ2-1): DSGVTQTPKHLITATGQRVTLRCSPRSGDLSVYWYQQSLDQGLQFLIQYYNGEERAKGNILERFSAQQFPDLHSELNLSSLELGDSALYFCASSVVPSGSLNEQFFGPGTRLTVL.

The rearrangement uses TRBV7-8 and TRBJ2-1; 12 nucleotides line up with TRBD2. The CDR3 consists of 17 residues. The J segment lost 3 bases and the V segment lost 4 bases, leaving 7 bases of the junction unmatched. The germline CDR1 and CDR2 sequences are SGHVS and FQNEAQ. CDR3 DNA sequence: TGTGCCAGCAGCTCGCGCACTAGCGGGAGGTTCTACAATGAGCAGTTCTTC. The encoded protein is CASSSRTSGRFYNEQFF.